The clone carrying this T cell receptor (beta chain) was detected only once. The antigen is not known. The data were taken from a study of tumor and adjacent non-tumor tissue in lung cancer. Study-level background: The cohort had around eleven adenocarcinoma, a couple of squamous cell and 1 small cell patients. On average, productive TCRbeta reads reached roughly 4 million per sample.

Per the germline V gene, CDR1 is SGHAT and CDR2 is FQDESV (reference sequence). This CDR3 spans 16 amino acids. The ends were cut back, 5 bases at V and 8 bases at J, with 25 bases in the middle. No cell sorting was done before RNA was extracted from the tissue. Three rounds of nested PCR, following a modified ARM-PCR protocol, produced the TCRbeta library. A single record per CDR3 protein comes from TCRdb applying MiXCR to the multiplex PCR reads. This repertoire shows tens of thousands of distinct CDR3 sequences, around 77% found once; its top ten account for about 12%. The study's findings and limits: TCR diversity was significantly greater in tumor than normal lung tissue.

This clonotype was obtained from a woman between 50 and 59 years old with non-small cell lung cancer. The sample taken for sequencing was lung tumor tissue. The chain recombines TRBV11-1 with TRBJ2-7, with D possibly being TRBD2 (6 bases). CDR3 nucleotide sequence: TGTGCCAGCAGCGACCCCTGGACTAATGAACTCAGGAAGCAGTACTTC. This sequence encodes CASSDPWTNELRKQYF.